The 13 T cell receptor beta chains below all came from one sample that was sequenced in a study of low-dose radiotherapy and immunotherapy resistance in tumors. For amplifying TCRs, the PCR ran for roughly 20 cycles with Phusion, which was used together with a constant-region primer and the adapter on the V primers. Each CDR3 protein gets one entry after TCRdb re-called the reads with MiXCR. The sample holds roughly 50,000 distinct CDR3 sequences; around 33% are singletons and the top ten take 8% to 9%. Time point denoted: after trial treatment. Treatment: LDRT plus nivolumab, ipilimumab, low-dose cyclophosphamide and aspirin (RACIN trial). The specimen was PBMCs, collected after low-dose radiotherapy plus immunotherapy. Every receptor here comes from a male donor with rectosigmoid adenocarcinoma.

The chain combines TRBV7-8 with TRBJ2-1, with 8 bases lining up with TRBD1. CDR3 length equals 19 residues. After removal of 5 bases from V and 1 base from J, the junction contained 16 bases not matched to a gene. Germline-derived CDR1 and CDR2 are SGHVS and FQNEAQ. CDR3 bases: TGTGCCAGCAGCCCCCGCCGCAGGGGGCAATTGAGGTCCTACAATGAGCAGTTCTTC. Translating gives CASSPRRRGQLRSYNEQFF.

This clonotype was counted a single time. The chain has TRBV28 and TRBJ2-7, with D unclear. This CDR3 contains 12 residues. Germline-derived CDR1 and CDR2 are MDHEN and SYDVKM. Between the trimmed V and J ends, which lost 8 bases and 3 bases, there was a span of 11 bases. This CDR3 is CASAGDGYEQYF. The CDR3 nucleotides read TGTGCCAGCGCTGGTGACGGCTACGAGCAGTACTTC.

Comment on this clonotype: This likely reflects a read error, since a far larger clone is one base away. The chain couples TRBV26 to TRBJ2-7; the table's D call, TRBD1, was not checked against the DNA. TRBV26 is a listed pseudogene. CDR3 length equals 15 residues. The CDR3 loop reads CASSYYGGYSGEQYF. CDR3 sequence (DNA): TGTGCCAGCAGTTATTACGGGGGCTATTCGGGTGAGCAGTACTTC.

The rearrangement uses TRBV28 and TRBJ2-2; 9 bases map to TRBD1. CDR3 length: 16 residues. Germline CDR1 MDHEN, CDR2 SYDVKM. J gave up 8 bases and V 2 bases, and 9 bases lay outside the gene matches. The CDR3 bases are TGTGCCAGCAGTTTAAAGCCCGGACAGGGGATAGGGGAGCTGTTTTTT. Amino acids: CASSLKPGQGIGELFF. Variable domain in full (rest from reference TRBV28 and TRBJ2-2): DVKVTQSSRYLVKRTGEKVFLECVQDMDHENMFWYRQDPGLGLRLIYFSYDVKMKEKGDIPEGYSVSREKKERFSLILESASTNQTSMYLCASSLKPGQGIGELFFGEGSRLTVL.

This clonotype appeared many times. This chain links TRBV28 with TRBJ1-2; possible D gene TRBD1, 5 bases. There are 13 residues in the CDR3. Germline CDR1 and CDR2: MDHEN and SYDVKM. Trimming removed 10 bases at V and 1 base at J, with 13 bases between. The CDR3, as DNA: TGTGCCACTAGGGACGGGGGTAACTATGGCTACACCTTC. The encoded protein is CATRDGGNYGYTF.

This clonotype was observed many times. V and J are TRBV12-3 or TRBV12-4 and TRBJ1-2; D gene uncertain. The V end was cut by 1 base, the J end by 4 bases, with 1 base between. The CDR3 covers 11 residues. The CDR3 sequence: CASSLGYGYTF. In DNA form, the CDR3 reads TGTGCCAGCAGTTTAGGCTATGGCTACACCTTC.

The J gene is TRBJ2-1, the V gene TRBV2; 12 positions match TRBD2. The CDR3 extends over 15 amino acids. Germline assignment: CDR1 SNHLY and CDR2 FYNNEI. Germline trimming cut 6 bases from V and 7 bases from J; bases unmatched to any gene: 7. The CDR3 loop is CASSRLAGDGNEQFF. CDR3 DNA: TGTGCCAGCAGCAGACTAGCGGGAGATGGTAATGAGCAGTTCTTC.

The chain has TRBV29-1 and TRBJ2-1; 13 positions agree with TRBD2. Germline-derived CDR1 and CDR2 are SQVTM and ANQGSEA. CDR3 length equals 16 residues. Trimming removed 2 bases from V and 7 bases from J; junction bases left unmatched: 8. The CDR3 coding sequence is TGCAGCGTTGAAAACTCCGGGACTAGCGGGACGAATGAGCAGTTCTTC. Its translation is CSVENSGTSGTNEQFF.

At least ten counts were recorded for this clonotype. The chain couples TRBV11-3 to TRBJ2-1; D ambiguous. V lost 8 bases to trimming and J lost 0 bases, with 11 bases between them. CDR1 and CDR2 from the germline V gene are SGHNT and YENEEA. This CDR3 is 14 amino acids long. CDR3 DNA sequence: TGTGCCAGCGCGCGGAGTAGCTCCTACAATGAGCAGTTCTTC. This encodes CASARSSSYNEQFF. The full variable domain, its missing parts supplied by reference TRBV11-3 and TRBJ2-1, is EAGVVQSPRYKIIEKKQPVAFWCNPISGHNTLYWYLQNLGQGPELLIRYENEEAVDDSQLPKDRFSAERLKGVDSTLKIQPAELGDSAVYLCASARSSSYNEQFFGPGTRLTVL.

The J gene is TRBJ2-1, the V gene TRBV3-1, with D tentatively TRBD2 (6 bases). From germline, CDR1 is LGHDT and CDR2 YNNKEL (reference sequence). The V end was cut by 4 bases, the J end by 4 bases, with 17 bases between. This CDR3 region has 16 residues. For the CDR3, the DNA is TGTGCCAGCAGCCTGTCCCGGGACTCCCCGTACAATGAGCAGTTCTTC. It codes for CASSLSRDSPYNEQFF.

The V gene is TRBV7-2, the J gene TRBJ2-3; no clear D gene. Per germline, CDR1 SGHTA and CDR2 FQGNSA. V shed 5 bases and J shed 5 bases, with 14 bases lying between them. The length of the CDR3 is 14 residues. The chain's CDR3 is CASSLDGPLDTQYF. In DNA, the CDR3 is TGTGCCAGCAGCCTAGATGGGCCGTTAGATACGCAGTATTTT.

This sequence joins TRBV5-1 and TRBJ2-7, with 13 bases matching TRBD2. The V gene's germline CDR1 is SGHRS and CDR2 YFSETQ. This CDR3 comprises 16 residues. The J segment lost 5 bases and the V segment lost 0 bases, leaving 5 bases of the junction unmatched. Written as DNA, the CDR3 is TGCGCCAGCAGCTTGGGGACTAGCGGGAGATCCCACGAGCAGTACTTC. This translates into CASSLGTSGRSHEQYF. Full variable domain (outside the CDR3, taken from reference TRBV5-1 and TRBJ2-7): KAGVTQTPRYLIKTRGQQVTLSCSPISGHRSVSWYQQTPGQGLQFLFEYFSETQRNKGNFPGRFSGRQFSNSRSEMNVSTLELGDSALYLCASSLGTSGRSHEQYFGPGTRLTVT.

Ten or more counts support this clonotype. The rearrangement links TRBV20-1 to TRBJ2-3; 8 nucleotides match TRBD2. CDR1 is DFQATT and CDR2 is SNEGSKA in the germline V gene (reference sequence). The CDR3 length is 16 residues. V was pared by 3 bases and J by 2 bases, with 10 bases of the junction left unmatched. The CDR3 nucleotides are TGCAGTGCTAGCCTCTTTGTAGCGGGGCTCACAGATACGCAGTATTTT. It encodes CSASLFVAGLTDTQYF.